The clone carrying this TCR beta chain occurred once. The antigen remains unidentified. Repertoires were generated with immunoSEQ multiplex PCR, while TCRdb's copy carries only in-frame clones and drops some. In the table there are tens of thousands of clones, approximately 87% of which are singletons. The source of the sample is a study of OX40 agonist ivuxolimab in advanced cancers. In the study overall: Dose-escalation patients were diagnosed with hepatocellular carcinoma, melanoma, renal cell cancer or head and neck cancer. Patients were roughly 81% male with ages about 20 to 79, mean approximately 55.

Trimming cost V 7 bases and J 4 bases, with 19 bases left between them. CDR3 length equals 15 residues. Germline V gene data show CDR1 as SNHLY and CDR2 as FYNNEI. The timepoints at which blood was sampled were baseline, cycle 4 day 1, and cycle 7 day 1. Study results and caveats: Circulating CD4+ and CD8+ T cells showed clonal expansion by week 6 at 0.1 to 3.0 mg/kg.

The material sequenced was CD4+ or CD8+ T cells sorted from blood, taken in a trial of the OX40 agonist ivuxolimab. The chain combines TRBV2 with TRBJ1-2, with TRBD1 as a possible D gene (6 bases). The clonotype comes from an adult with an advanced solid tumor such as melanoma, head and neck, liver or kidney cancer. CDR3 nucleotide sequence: TGTGCCAGCAAGGGGGGAGGGCCCGACTCCTATGGCTACACCTTC. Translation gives CASKGGGPDSYGYTF.